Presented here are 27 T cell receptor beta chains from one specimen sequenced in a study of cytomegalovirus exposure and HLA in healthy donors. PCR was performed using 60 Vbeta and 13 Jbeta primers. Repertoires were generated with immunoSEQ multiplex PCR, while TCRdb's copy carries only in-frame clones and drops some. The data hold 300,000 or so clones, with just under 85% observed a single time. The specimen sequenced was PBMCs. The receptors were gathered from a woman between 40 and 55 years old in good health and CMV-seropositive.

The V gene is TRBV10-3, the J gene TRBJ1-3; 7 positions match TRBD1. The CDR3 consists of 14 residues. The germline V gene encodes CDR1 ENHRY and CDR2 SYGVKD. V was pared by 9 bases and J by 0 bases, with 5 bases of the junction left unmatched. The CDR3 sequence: CAMSRDSSGNTIYF. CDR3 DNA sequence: TGTGCCATGTCGAGGGACAGCTCTGGAAACACCATATATTTT.

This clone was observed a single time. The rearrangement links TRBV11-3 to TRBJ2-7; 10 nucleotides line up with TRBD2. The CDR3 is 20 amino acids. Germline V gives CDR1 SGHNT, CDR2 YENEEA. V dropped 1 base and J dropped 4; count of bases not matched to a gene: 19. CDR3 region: CASSLVLSGLAGATMYEQYF. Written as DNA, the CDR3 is TGTGCCAGCAGCTTAGTTCTCTCGGGGCTAGCGGGAGCAACCATGTACGAGCAGTACTTC. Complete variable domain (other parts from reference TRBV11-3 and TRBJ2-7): EAGVVQSPRYKIIEKKQPVAFWCNPISGHNTLYWYLQNLGQGPELLIRYENEEAVDDSQLPKDRFSAERLKGVDSTLKIQPAELGDSAVYLCASSLVLSGLAGATMYEQYFGPGTRLTVT.

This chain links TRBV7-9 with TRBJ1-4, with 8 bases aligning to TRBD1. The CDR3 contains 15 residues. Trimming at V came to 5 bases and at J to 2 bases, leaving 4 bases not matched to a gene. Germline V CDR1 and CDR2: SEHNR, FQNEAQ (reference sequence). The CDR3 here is CASSTRTGTNEKLFF. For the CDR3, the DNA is TGTGCCAGCAGCACCAGGACAGGGACTAATGAAAAACTGTTTTTT.

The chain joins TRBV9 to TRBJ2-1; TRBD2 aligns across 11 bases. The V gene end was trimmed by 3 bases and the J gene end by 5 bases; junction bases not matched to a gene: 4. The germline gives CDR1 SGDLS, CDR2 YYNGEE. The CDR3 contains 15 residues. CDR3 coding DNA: TGTGCCAGCAGCGGCGGGACTAGCGGAAACAATGAGCAGTTCTTC. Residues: CASSGGTSGNNEQFF.

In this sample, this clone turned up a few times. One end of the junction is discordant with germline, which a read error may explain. The DNA for the CDR3 is TGTTCCAGCAGCTTAGTCCGGAGATCCCCACCTATCGGCTACACCTTC. It translates to CSSSLVRRSPPIGYTF. The V and J genes are TRBV7-9 and TRBJ1-2; D uncertain. Germline-derived CDR1 and CDR2 are SEHNR and FQNEAQ (reference sequence). CDR3 length equals 16 residues.

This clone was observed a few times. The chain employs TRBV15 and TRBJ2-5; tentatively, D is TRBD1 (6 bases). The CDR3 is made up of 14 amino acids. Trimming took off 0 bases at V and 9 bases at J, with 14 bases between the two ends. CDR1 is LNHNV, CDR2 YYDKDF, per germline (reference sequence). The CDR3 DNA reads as TGTGCCACCAGCAGAGATTGGCAGGGGTTGTCCCAGTACTTC. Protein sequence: CATSRDWQGLSQYF.

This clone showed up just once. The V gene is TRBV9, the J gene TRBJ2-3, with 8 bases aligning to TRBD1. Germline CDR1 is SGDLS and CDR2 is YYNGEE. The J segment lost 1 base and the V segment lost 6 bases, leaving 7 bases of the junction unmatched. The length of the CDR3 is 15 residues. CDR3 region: CASNEPGQGTDTQYF. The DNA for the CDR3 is TGTGCCAGCAACGAACCGGGACAGGGCACAGATACGCAGTATTTT.

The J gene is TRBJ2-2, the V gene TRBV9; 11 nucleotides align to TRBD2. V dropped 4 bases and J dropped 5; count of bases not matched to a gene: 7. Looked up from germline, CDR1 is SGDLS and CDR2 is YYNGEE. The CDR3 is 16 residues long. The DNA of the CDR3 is TGTGCCAGCAGCCCACCGGGACTAGCGGCTACCGGGGAGCTGTTTTTT. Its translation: CASSPPGLAATGELFF.

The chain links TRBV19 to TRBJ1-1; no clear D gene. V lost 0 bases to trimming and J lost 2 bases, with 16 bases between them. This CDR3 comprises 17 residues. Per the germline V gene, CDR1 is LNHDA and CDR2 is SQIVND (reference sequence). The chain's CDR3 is CASSIDRSRNINTEAFF. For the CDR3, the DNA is TGTGCCAGTAGTATAGATCGGAGCCGGAATATAAACACTGAAGCTTTCTTT.

The CDR3, as DNA: TGTGCCAGCAGTCTCGCGGGGTCCACTGAAGCTTTCTTT. It codes for CASSLAGSTEAFF. The gene calls are TRBV2 and TRBJ1-1; D is unresolved. CDR3 length equals 13 residues. Trimming took off 5 bases at V and 4 bases at J, with 11 bases between the two ends. Per germline, CDR1 SNHLY and CDR2 FYNNEI.

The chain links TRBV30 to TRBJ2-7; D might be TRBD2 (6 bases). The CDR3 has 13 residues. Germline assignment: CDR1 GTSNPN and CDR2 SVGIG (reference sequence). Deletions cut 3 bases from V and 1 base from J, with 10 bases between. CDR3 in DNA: TGTGCCTGGAGCATCGGGACTTCCTACGAGCAGTACTTC. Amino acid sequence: CAWSIGTSYEQYF.

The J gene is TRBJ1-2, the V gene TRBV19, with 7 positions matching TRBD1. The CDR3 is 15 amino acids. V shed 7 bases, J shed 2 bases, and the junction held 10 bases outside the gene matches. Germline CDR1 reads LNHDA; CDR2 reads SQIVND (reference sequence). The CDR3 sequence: CASTPSAGGNYGYTF. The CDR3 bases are TGTGCCAGTACCCCCAGCGCAGGGGGAAACTATGGCTACACCTTC.

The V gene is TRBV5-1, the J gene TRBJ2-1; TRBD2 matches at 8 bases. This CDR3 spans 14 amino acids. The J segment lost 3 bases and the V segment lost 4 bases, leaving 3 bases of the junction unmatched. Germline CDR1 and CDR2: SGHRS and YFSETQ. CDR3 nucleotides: TGCGCCAGCAGCGCGGGAGGCCTCTACAATGAGCAGTTCTTC. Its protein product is CASSAGGLYNEQFF.

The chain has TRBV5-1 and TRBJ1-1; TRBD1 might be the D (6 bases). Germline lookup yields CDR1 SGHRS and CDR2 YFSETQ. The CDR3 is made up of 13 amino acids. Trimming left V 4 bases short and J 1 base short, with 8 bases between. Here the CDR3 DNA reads TGCGCCAGCAGCCCGGGACAGAACACTGAAGCTTTCTTT. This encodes CASSPGQNTEAFF.

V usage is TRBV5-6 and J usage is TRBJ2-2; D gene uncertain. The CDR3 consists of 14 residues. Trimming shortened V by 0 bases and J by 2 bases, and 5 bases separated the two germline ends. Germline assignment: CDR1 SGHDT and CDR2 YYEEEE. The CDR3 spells CASSLGPNTGELFF. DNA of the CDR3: TGTGCCAGCAGCTTGGGGCCTAACACCGGGGAGCTGTTTTTT.

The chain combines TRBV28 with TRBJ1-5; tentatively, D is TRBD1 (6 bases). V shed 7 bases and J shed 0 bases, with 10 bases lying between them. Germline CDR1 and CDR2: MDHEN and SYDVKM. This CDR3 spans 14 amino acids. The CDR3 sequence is CASIQGSSNQPQHF. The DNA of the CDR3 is TGTGCCAGCATCCAGGGGAGTAGCAATCAGCCCCAGCATTTT.

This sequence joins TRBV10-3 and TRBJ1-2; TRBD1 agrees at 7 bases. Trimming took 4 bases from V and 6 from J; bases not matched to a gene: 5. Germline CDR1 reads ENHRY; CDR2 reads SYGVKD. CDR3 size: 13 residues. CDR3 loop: CAISVTGINGYTF. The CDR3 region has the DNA TGTGCCATCAGTGTGACAGGGATTAATGGCTACACCTTC.

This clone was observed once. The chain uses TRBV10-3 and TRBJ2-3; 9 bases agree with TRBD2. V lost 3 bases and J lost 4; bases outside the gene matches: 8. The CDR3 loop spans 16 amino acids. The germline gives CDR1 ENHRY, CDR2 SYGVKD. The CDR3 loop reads CAISEEQQRGADTQYF. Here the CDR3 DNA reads TGTGCCATCAGTGAAGAACAGCAGCGGGGGGCAGATACGCAGTATTTT.

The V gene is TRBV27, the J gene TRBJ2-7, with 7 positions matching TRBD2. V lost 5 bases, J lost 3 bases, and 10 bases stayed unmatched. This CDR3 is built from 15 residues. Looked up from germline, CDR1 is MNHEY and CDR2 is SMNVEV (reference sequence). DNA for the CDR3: TGTGCCAGCAGTCTCTCCGGGACTAACGGCTACGAGCAGTACTTC. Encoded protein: CASSLSGTNGYEQYF.

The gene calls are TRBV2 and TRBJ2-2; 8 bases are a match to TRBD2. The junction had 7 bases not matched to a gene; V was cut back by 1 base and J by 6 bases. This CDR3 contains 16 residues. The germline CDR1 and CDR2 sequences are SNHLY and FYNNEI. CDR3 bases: TGTGCCAGCAGTGAAGAGCCTGGGCGGGGGGCCGGGGAGCTGTTTTTT. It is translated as CASSEEPGRGAGELFF.

CDR3 DNA: TGCGCCAGCAGCCAAGATTGGGCTAGCGGGGAAGAGACCCAGTACTTC. Translated: CASSQDWASGEETQYF. The rearrangement uses TRBV4-1 and TRBJ2-5; 9 bases map to TRBD2. The germline CDR1 and CDR2 sequences are MGHRA and YSYEKL. The J segment lost 3 bases and the V segment lost 0 bases, leaving 5 bases of the junction unmatched. The CDR3 is 16 residues long.

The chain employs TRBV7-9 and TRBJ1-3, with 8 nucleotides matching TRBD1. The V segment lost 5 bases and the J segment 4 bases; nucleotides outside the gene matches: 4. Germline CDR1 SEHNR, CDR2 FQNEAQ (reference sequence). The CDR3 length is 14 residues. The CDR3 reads CASSQDRDGNTIYF. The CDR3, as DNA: TGTGCCAGCAGCCAGGACAGGGACGGAAACACCATATATTTT. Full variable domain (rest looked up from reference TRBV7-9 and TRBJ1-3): DTGVSQNPRHKITKRGQNVTFRCDPISEHNRLYWYRQTLGQGPEFLTYFQNEAQLEKSRLLSDRFSAERPKGSFSTLEIQRTEQGDSAMYLCASSQDRDGNTIYFGEGSWLTVV.

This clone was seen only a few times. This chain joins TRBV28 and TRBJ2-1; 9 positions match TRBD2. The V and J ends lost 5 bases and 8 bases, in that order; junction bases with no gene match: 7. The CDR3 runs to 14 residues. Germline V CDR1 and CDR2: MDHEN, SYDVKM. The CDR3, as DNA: TGTGCCAGCAGTAAGCGGGAGGACTCCTATGAGCAGTTCTTC. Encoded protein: CASSKREDSYEQFF.

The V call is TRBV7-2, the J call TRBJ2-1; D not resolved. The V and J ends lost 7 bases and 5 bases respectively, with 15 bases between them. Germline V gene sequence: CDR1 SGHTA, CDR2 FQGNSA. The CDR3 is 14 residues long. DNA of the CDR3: TGTGCCAGCAACATTTCCCCCCAACACAATGAGCAGTTCTTC. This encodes CASNISPQHNEQFF. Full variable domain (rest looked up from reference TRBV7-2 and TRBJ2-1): GAGVSQSPSNKVTEKGKDVELRCDPISGHTALYWYRQSLGQGLEFLIYFQGNSAPDKSGLPSDRFSAERTGGSVSTLTIQRTQQEDSAVYLCASNISPQHNEQFFGPGTRLTVL.

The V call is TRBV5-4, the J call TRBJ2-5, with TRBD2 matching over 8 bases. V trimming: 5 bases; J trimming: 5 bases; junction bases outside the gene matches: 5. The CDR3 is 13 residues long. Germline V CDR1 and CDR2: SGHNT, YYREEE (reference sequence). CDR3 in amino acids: CASRPPGGETQYF. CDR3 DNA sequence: TGTGCCAGCAGGCCACCGGGGGGGGAGACCCAGTACTTC.

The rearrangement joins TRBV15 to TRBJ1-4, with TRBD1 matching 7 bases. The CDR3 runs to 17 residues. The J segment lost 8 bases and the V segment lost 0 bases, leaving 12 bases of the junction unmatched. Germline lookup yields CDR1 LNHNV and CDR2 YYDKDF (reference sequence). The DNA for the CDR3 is TGTGCCACCAGCAGAGACCCTCCGACAGGGTCCGGAGAAAAACTGTTTTTT. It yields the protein CATSRDPPTGSGEKLFF.

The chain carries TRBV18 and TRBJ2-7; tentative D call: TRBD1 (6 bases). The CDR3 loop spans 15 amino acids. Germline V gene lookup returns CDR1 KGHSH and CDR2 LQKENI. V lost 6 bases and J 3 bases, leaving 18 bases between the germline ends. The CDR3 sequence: CASSTGTDRSYEQYF. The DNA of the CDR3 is TGTGCCAGCTCTACCGGAACCGACAGGAGCTACGAGCAGTACTTC.